The 10 T cell receptor beta chains listed next were all sequenced from one sample in a study of T cell responses to AZD1222 COVID-19 vaccine. Method: immunoSEQ multiplex PCR; TCRdb's copy keeps in-frame clones and lacks some. This table holds about 48,000 clones, 70% to 90% found once. Sequences were derived from peripheral blood, sampled 28 days after the second AZD1222 dose. All receptors derive from an adult who received the AZD1222 COVID-19 vaccine.

This clone was observed once. The chain combines TRBV5-8 with TRBJ1-5; D is perhaps TRBD1 (5 bases). V was trimmed by 0 bases and J by 1 base, leaving 5 bases between them. CDR3 length: 14 amino acids. From germline, CDR1 is SGHTS and CDR2 YDEGEE. CDR3 residues: CASSLGGSNQPQHF. Here the CDR3 DNA reads TGTGCCAGCAGCTTGGGGGGGAGCAATCAGCCCCAGCATTTT.

V is TRBV7-8 and J is TRBJ1-5; 11 bases agree with TRBD1. CDR3 length: 15 residues. With V trimmed by 4 bases and J by 5 bases, 4 bases remained unmatched. CDR1 SGHVS and CDR2 FQNEAQ come from the germline V gene. DNA for the CDR3: TGTGCCAGCAGCTCGGGACAGGGGGTTGATCAGCCCCAGCATTTT. Translated: CASSSGQGVDQPQHF.

This clone was recorded once. The CDR3 bases are TGTGCCAGCAGTCTTATCCCGGGACAGGGGGCTGAAAAACTGTTTTTT. It encodes CASSLIPGQGAEKLFF. The rearrangement links TRBV6-6 to TRBJ1-4, with 12 bases lining up with TRBD1. V dropped 5 bases and J dropped 7; count of bases not matched to a gene: 8. Germline values: CDR1 MNHNY, CDR2 SVGAGI (reference sequence). The CDR3 runs 16 residues.

V is TRBV7-3 and J is TRBJ2-4, with 11 bases matching TRBD2. Germline CDR1 is SGHTA and CDR2 is FQGTGA. The CDR3 is 17 amino acids. The V and J ends lost 0 bases and 4 bases, in that order; junction bases with no gene match: 5. In DNA form, the CDR3 reads TGTGCCAGCAGCTTAACGGGTGTAGCGGGAGGGAAAAACATTCAGTACTTC. The encoded protein is CASSLTGVAGGKNIQYF.

The genes are TRBV11-3 and TRBJ2-7, with D maybe TRBD1 (5 bases). Looked up from germline, CDR1 is SGHNT and CDR2 is YENEEA. V dropped 5 bases and J dropped 4 bases, with 9 bases sitting between them. This CDR3 is 12 amino acids long. CDR3 sequence reads: CASSPRQYEQYF. CDR3 coding DNA: TGTGCCAGCAGCCCTCGACAGTACGAGCAGTACTTC.

The V call is TRBV7-3, the J call TRBJ2-7, with no clear D. Trimming removed 5 bases from V and 6 bases from J, with 14 bases in between. The CDR3 spans 13 residues. Per the germline V gene, CDR1 is SGHTA and CDR2 is FQGTGA. The CDR3 DNA follows: TGTGCCAGCAGCGCCCTATCAGGTGGCGAGCAGTACTTC. It codes for CASSALSGGEQYF.

CDR3 sequence reads: CASSVVDTDTQYF. DNA of the CDR3: TGTGCCAGCAGCGTAGTAGACACAGATACGCAGTATTTT. J is TRBJ2-3 and V is TRBV9; D ambiguous. Trimming shortened V by 0 bases and J by 2 bases, and 4 bases separated the two germline ends. There are 13 residues in the CDR3. Germline values: CDR1 SGDLS, CDR2 YYNGEE.

This clone appeared a single time. This chain uses TRBV7-2 with TRBJ2-3; D perhaps matches TRBD1 (5 bases). With 5 bases removed from V and 6 bases from J, the gap between germline ends came to 9 bases. The CDR3 is 12 residues long. Germline values: CDR1 SGHTA, CDR2 FQGNSA. The CDR3 bases are TGTGCCAGCAGCCCAGGGTCCGATACGCAGTATTTT. This codes for CASSPGSDTQYF.

The chain employs TRBV5-6 and TRBJ2-3, with no clear D. Germline-derived CDR1 and CDR2 are SGHDT and YYEEEE. V was cut by 1 base and J by 2 bases, with 5 bases left in between. This CDR3 has 13 residues. CDR3 nucleotides: TGTGCCAGCAGCTTGCCTGACACAGATACGCAGTATTTT. It codes for CASSLPDTDTQYF.

V is TRBV5-8 and J is TRBJ2-7, with D tentatively TRBD1 (5 bases). The CDR3 runs 14 residues. Germline V lookup: CDR1 SGHTS, CDR2 YDEGEE. The germline V and J ends were trimmed by 1 base and 0 bases, with 8 bases remaining between them. The CDR3 region has the DNA TGTGCCAGCAGCTTGACAGGTAGCTCCTACGAGCAGTACTTC. Encoded protein: CASSLTGSSYEQYF.